This T cell receptor beta chain was sequenced during a study of blood T cell repertoires in COVID-19. Study-wide context: Material from acute and convalescent COVID-19 was sourced from the United States, Italy and Spain.

Between the trimmed V and J ends, which lost 5 bases and 0 bases, there was a span of 20 bases. CDR1 is LNHDA, CDR2 SQIVND, per germline (reference sequence). This CDR3 region has 18 residues. TCRdb's copy holds only in-frame clones and misses some; the assay was immunoSEQ multiplex PCR. The sample consists of about 370,000 clones, roughly 90% of them appearing once. The sequencing input was peripheral blood. This chain uses TRBV19 with TRBJ1-3; maybe TRBD1 (5 bases). The TCR sequence derives from a young woman with COVID-19, enrolled during active disease. CDR3 DNA: TGTGCCAGTAGTCCTCCGGGCAGGGATCCTACCTCTGGAAACACCATATATTTT. Protein sequence: CASSPPGRDPTSGNTIYF.